This paragraph covers one TCR beta chain sequence. The target antigen is unknown. CDR1 and CDR2 from the germline V gene are MGHRA and YSYEKL. This CDR3 has 17 amino acids. This sample is drawn from a study of blood T cells in healthy people across ages. Study-wide points: Without sorted subsets, naive and antigen-experienced compartments could not be conclusively compared.

Then a second PCR, running roughly 7 to 11 cycles, was carried out with a sample-barcoded 5' primer and a J-beta primer mix. With 12 random nucleotides, a template-switch adaptor tagged each individual cDNA molecule. TCRdb passed the 5' RACE reads through MiXCR, listing each CDR3 protein once. The top ten hold roughly 8.2% of the sample, which has more than 1.4 million distinct CDR3 sequences, approximately 40% seen once. Each donor had around 10 milliliters of peripheral blood drawn. This TCR came from a woman aged 18-35 years in good health. This sequence joins TRBV4-1 and TRBJ2-5, with D hard to call. The DNA end lines up better with TRBJ2-7; the J call may be wrong. Input material: blood. The CDR3 here is CASSQDSGTIPWDEQYF. The CDR3 DNA reads as TGCGCCAGCAGCCAAGATTCGGGTACGATCCCCTGGGACGAGCAGTACTTC.